This T cell receptor beta chain came from a study of blood T cells in healthy people across ages. The V gene's germline CDR1 is ENHRY and CDR2 SYGVKD. This CDR3 has 13 amino acids. The ends lost 7 bases at V and 8 bases at J; junction bases unmatched: 9. Comments on this clonotype: Its antigen is as yet unknown.

Primed by a sample-barcoded 5' primer and a J-beta primer mix, a second PCR proceeded for 7 to 11 cycles. MiXCR, applied by TCRdb to the 5' RACE reads, yields one record per CDR3 protein. This sample yields hundreds of thousands of distinct CDR3 sequences, of which around 21% are seen a single time; roughly 3.7% belongs to the top ten. Study-wide findings and caveats: Naive and antigen-experienced cells were not separated, limiting conclusive comparison.

The sample consisted of blood. This receptor was obtained from a man in his 70s in good health. The chain links TRBV10-3 to TRBJ1-2, with 8 bases that match TRBD1. The CDR3 reads CAIKLADRGGYTF. The DNA of the CDR3 is TGTGCCATCAAACTCGCCGACAGGGGCGGCTACACCTTC.